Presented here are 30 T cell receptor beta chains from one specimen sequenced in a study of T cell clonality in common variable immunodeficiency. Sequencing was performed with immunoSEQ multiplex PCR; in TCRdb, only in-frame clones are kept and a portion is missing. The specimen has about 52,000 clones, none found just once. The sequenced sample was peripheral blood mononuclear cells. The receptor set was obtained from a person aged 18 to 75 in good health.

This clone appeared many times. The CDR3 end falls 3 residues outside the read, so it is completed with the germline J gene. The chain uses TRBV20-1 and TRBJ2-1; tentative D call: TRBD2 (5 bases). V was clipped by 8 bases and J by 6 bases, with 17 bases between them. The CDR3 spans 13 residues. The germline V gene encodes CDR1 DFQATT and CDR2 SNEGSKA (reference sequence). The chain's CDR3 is CSLESGVGNEQFF. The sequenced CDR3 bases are TGCAGTTTAGAGAGCGGAGTGGGCAATGAG.

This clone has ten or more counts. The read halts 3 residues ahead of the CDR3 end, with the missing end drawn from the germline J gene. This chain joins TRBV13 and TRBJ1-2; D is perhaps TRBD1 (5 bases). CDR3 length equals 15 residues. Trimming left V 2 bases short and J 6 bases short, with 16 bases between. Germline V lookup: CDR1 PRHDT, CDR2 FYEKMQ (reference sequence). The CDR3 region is CASSLRGVRIDGYTF. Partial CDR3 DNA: TGTGCCAGCAGCTTAAGGGGAGTACGCATAGATGGC.

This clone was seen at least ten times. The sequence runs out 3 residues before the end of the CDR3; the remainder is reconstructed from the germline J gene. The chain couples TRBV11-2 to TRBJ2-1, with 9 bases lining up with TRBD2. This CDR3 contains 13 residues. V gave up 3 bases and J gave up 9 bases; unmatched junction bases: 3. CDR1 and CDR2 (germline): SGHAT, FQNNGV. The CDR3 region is CASSFSGRGEQFF. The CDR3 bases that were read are TGTGCCAGCAGCTTTAGCGGGAGAGGTGAG.

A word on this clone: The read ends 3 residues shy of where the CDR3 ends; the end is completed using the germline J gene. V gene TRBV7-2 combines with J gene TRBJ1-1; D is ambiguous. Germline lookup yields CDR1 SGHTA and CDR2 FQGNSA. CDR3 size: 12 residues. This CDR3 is CAWARPNTEAFF. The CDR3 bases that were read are TGTGCTTGGGCGAGGCCTAACACTGAA.

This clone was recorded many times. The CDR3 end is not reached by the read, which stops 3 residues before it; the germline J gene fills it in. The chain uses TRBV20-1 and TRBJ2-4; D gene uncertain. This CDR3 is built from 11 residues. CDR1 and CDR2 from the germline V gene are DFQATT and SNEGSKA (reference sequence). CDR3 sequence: CSARVPYGQYF. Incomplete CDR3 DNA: TGCAGTGCTAGGGTGCCCTATGGT.

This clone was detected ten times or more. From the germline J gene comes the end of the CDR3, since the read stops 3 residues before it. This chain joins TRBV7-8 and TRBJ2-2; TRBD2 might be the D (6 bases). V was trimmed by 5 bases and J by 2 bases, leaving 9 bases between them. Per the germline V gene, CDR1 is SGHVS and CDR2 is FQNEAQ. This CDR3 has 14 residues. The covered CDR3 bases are TGTGCCAGCAGCGTTAGCGGAAACACCGGGGAG. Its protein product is CASSVSGNTGE. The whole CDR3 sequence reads CASSVSGNTGELFF.

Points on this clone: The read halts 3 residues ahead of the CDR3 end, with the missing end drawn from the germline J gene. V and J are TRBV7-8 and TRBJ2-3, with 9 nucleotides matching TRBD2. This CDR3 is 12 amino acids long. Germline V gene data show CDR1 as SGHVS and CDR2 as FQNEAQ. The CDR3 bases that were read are TGTGCCGCGGGGGGGGATCAAGAGACG. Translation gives CAAGGDQET. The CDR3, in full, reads CAAGGDQETQYF.

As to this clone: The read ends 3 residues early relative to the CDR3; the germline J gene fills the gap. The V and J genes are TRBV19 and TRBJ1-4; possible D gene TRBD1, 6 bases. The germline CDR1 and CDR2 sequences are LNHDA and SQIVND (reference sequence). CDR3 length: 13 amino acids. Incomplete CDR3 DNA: TGTGCAGCCGCGTGGGGGCTGGATTCACCA. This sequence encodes CAAAWGLDSP. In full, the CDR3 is CAAAWGLDSPLFF. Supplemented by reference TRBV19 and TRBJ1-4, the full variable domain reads DGGITQSPKYLFRKEGQNVTLSCEQNLNHDAMYWYRQDPGQGLRLIYYSQIVNDFQKGDIAEGYSVSREKKESFPLTVTSAQKNPTAFYLCAAAWGLDSPLFFGSGTQLSVL.

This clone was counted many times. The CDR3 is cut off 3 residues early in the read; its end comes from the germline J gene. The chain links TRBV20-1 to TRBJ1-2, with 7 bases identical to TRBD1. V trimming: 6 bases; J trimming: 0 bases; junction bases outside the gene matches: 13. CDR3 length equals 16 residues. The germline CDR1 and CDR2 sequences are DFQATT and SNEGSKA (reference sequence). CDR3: CSAPGTEHSANYGYTF. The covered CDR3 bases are TGCAGTGCACCGGGGACAGAACACTCCGCTAACTATGGC.

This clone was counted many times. The sequenced part of the CDR3 DNA is TGTGCCAGCAGCTCCTGGGGGGGACCCTACGAG. This gives the protein CASSSWGGPYE. From start to end, the CDR3 is CASSSWGGPYEQYF. The chain is built from TRBV9 and TRBJ2-7; 7 bases are shared with TRBD2. From the germline J gene comes the end of the CDR3, since the read stops 3 residues before it. The V gene's germline CDR1 is SGDLS and CDR2 YYNGEE. The CDR3 covers 14 residues. V shed 4 bases, J shed 2 bases, and the junction held 6 bases outside the gene matches.

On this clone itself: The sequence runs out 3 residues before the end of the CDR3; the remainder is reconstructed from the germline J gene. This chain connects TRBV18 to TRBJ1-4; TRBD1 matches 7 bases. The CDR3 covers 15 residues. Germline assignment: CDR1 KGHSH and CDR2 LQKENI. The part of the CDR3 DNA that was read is TGTGCCAGCTCAGCCGGGACAGCAGATAATTCACCA. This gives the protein CASSAGTADNSP. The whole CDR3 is CASSAGTADNSPLFF.

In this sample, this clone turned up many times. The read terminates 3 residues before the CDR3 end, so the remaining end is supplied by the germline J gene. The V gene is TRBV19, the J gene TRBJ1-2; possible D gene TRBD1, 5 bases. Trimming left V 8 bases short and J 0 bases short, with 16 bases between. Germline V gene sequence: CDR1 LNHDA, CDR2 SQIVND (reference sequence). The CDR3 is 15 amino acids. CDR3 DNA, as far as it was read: TGTGCCAGTCTGGACGGGGGAGTCCCTAACTATGGC. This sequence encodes CASLDGGVPNYG. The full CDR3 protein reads CASLDGGVPNYGYTF. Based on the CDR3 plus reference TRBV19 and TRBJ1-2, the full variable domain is DGGITQSPKYLFRKEGQNVTLSCEQNLNHDAMYWYRQDPGQGLRLIYYSQIVNDFQKGDIAEGYSVSREKKESFPLTVTSAQKNPTAFYLCASLDGGVPNYGYTFGSGTRLTVV.

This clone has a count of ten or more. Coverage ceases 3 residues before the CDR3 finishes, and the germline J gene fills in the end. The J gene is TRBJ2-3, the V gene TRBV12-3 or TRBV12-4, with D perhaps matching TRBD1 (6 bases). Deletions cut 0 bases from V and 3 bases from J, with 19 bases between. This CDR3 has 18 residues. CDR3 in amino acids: CASSLASSYVRGTDTQYF. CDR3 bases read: TGTGCCAGCAGTTTAGCGAGCTCGTATGTCAGGGGAACAGATACG.

The CDR3 sequence is CASSLGSWTQGNSPLFF. The part of the CDR3 DNA that was read is TGTGCCAGCAGCTTAGGTTCTTGGACTCAGGGGAATTCACCA. The chain has TRBV7-6 and TRBJ1-4; D might be TRBD1 (6 bases). Read data end 3 residues before the CDR3 end; the end is taken from the germline J gene. Germline lookup yields CDR1 SGHVS and CDR2 FNYEAQ. CDR3 size: 17 residues.

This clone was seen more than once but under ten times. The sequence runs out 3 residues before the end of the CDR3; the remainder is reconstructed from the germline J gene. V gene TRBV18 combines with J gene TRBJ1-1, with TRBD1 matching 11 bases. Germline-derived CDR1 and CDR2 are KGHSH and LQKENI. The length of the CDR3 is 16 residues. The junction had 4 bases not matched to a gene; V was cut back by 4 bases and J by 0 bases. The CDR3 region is CASSHRTGGMNTEAFF. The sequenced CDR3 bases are TGTGCCAGCTCACACAGGACAGGGGGCATGAACACTGAA.

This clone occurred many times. CDR3 DNA, as far as it was read: TGTGCCAGCAGCTTAATGGCCGGGACTAGCGGGAGCAATGAG. Protein sequence: CASSLMAGTSGSNE. The complete CDR3 sequence is CASSLMAGTSGSNEQFF. This chain joins TRBV7-3 and TRBJ2-1; TRBD2 agrees at 14 bases. The observed sequence ends 3 residues before the CDR3 terminus, with the missing tail filled in from the germline J gene. Looked up from germline, CDR1 is SGHTA and CDR2 is FQGTGA. V trimming: 1 base; J trimming: 6 bases; junction bases outside the gene matches: 5. CDR3 length: 17 amino acids.

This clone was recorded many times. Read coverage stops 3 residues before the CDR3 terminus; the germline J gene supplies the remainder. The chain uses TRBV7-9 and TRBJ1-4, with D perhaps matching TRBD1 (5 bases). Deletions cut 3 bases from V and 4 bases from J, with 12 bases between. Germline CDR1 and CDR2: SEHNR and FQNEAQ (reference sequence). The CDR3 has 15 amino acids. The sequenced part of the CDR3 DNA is TGTGCCAGCAGCTTTGAGGGGCAGGTTAATGAAAAA. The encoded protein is CASSFEGQVNEK. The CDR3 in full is CASSFEGQVNEKLFF.

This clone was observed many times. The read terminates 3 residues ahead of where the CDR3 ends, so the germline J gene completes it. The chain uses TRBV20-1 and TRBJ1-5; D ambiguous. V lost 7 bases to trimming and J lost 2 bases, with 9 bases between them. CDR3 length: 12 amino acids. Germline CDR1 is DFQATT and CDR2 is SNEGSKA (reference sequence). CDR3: CSVTDGNQPQHF. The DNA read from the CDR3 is TGCAGTGTAACAGATGGCAATCAGCCC.

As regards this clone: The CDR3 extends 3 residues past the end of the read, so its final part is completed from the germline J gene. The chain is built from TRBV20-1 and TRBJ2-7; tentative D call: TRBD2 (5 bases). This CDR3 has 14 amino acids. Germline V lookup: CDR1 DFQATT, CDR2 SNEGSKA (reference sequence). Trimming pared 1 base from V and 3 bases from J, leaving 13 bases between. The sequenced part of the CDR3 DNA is TGCAGTGCTAGAGCGAGAGCGGTTAGCTACGAG. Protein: CSARARAVSYE. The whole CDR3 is CSARARAVSYEQYF.

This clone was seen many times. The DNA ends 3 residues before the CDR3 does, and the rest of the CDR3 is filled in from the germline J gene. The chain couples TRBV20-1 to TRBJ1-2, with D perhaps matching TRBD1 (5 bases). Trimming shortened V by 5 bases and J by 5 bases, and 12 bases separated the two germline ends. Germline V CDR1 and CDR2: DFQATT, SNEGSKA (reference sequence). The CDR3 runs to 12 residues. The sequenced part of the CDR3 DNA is TGCAGTGCTGAAGGGGAGGGGTATGGC. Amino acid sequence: CSAEGEGYG. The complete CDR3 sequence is CSAEGEGYGYTF.

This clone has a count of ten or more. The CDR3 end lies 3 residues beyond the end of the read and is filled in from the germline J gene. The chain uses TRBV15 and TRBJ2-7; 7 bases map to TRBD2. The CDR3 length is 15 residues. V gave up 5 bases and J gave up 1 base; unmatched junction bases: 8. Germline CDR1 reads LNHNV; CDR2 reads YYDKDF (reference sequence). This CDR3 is CATSEEASGSYEQYF. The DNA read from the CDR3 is TGTGCCACCAGCGAGGAGGCTAGCGGTTCCTACGAG. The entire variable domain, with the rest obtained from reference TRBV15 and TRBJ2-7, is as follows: DAMVIQNPRYQVTQFGKPVTLSCSQTLNHNVMYWYQQKSSQAPKLLFHYYDKDFNNEADTPDNFQSRRPNTSFCFLDIRSPGLGDTAMYLCATSEEASGSYEQYFGPGTRLTVT.

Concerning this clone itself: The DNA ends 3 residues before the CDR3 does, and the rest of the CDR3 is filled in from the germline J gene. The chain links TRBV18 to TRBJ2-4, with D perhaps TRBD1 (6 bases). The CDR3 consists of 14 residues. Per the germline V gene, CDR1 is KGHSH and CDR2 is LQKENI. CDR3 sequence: CASSPLTGDYGQYF. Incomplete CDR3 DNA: TGTGCCAGCTCACCTCTGACAGGAGACTATGGT.

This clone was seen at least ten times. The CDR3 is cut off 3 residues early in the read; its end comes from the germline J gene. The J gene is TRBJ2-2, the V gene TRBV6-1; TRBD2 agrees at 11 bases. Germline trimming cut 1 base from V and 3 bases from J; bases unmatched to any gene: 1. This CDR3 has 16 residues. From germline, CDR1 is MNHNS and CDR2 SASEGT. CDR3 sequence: CASSEVTSGDTGELFF. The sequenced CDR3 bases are TGTGCCAGCAGTGAAGTGACTAGCGGGGACACCGGGGAG.

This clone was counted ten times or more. CDR3 protein: CASYRDRVTTGELFF. Partial CDR3 DNA: TGTGCCAGTTACCGGGACAGGGTGACCACCGGGGAG. The chain is built from TRBV6-2 or TRBV6-3 and TRBJ2-2, with 9 bases identical to TRBD1. The missing CDR3 end, 3 residues past where the read stops, is filled in from the germline J gene. In germline, CDR1 is MNHEY, CDR2 SVGEGT. With V trimmed by 9 bases and J by 4 bases, 9 bases remained unmatched. CDR3 size: 15 residues.

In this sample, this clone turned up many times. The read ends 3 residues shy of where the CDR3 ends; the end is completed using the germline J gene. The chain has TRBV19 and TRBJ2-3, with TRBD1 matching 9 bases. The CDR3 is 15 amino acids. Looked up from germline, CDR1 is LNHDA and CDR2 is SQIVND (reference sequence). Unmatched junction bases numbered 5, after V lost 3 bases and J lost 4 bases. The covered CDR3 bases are TGTGCCAGTAGTATCGGGACAGGGAGCGCAGATACG. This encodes CASSIGTGSADT. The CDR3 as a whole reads CASSIGTGSADTQYF.

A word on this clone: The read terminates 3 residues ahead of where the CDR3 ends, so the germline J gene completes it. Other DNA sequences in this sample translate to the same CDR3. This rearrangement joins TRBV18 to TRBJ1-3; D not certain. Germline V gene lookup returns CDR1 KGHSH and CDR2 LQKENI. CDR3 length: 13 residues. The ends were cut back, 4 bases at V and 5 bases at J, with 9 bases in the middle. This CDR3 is CASSLTDRNTIYF. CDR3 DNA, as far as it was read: TGTGCCAGCTCACTTACTGACAGAAACACC.

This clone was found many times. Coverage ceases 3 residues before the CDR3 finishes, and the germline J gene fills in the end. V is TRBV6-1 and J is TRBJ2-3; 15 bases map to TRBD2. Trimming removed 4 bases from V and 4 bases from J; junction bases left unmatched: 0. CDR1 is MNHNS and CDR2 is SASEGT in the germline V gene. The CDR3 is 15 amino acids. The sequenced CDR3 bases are TGTGCCAGCAGTGGGACTAGCGGGGGGGCAGATACG. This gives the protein CASSGTSGGADT. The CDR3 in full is CASSGTSGGADTQYF.

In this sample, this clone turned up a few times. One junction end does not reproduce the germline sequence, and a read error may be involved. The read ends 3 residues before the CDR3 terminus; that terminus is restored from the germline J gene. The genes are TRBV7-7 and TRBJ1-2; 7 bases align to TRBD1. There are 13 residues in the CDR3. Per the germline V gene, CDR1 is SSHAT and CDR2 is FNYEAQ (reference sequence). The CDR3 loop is CASSLTGAADYTF. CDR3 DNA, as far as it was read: TGTGCTAGCAGTTTAACAGGGGCTGCCGAC. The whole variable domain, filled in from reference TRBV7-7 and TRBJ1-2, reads GAGVSQSPRYKVTKRGQDVTLRCDPISSHATLYWYQQALGQGPEFLTYFNYEAQPDKSGLPSDRFSAERPEGSISTLTIQRTEQRDSAMYRCASSLTGAADYTFGSGTRLTVV.

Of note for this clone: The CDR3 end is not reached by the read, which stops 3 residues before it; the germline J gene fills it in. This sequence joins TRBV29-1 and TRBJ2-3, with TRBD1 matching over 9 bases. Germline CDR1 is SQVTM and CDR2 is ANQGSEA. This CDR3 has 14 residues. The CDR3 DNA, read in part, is TGCAGCATACAGGGGGCGGATAGCAATCAGCCG. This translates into CSIQGADSNQP. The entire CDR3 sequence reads CSIQGADSNQPQYF.

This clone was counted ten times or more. Incomplete CDR3 DNA: TGTGCCAGCAGTAGACAGGGCCCCTACGAG. Protein sequence: CASSRQGPYE. The whole CDR3 reads CASSRQGPYEQYF. The chain has TRBV7-9 and TRBJ2-7, with 7 bases lining up with TRBD1. The read terminates 3 residues ahead of where the CDR3 ends, so the germline J gene completes it. Germline V CDR1 and CDR2: SEHNR, FQNEAQ (reference sequence). This CDR3 contains 13 residues. The trim removed 6 bases at V and 2 bases at J, leaving 4 bases unmatched.